This TCR beta chain was retrieved from a study of T cell clusters in autoimmune cytopenias. About 37,500 genome equivalents of blood DNA were amplified for TRB. TRB was amplified by touch-down multiplex PCR, primer pools A and B combined. From the multiplex PCR reads, TCRdb lists one entry per CDR3 protein and no DNA. The table lists 3,500 to 4,500 distinct CDR3 sequences. The CDR3 consists of 15 residues. CDR1 is SGHDT and CDR2 is YYEEEE in the germline V gene. These records were also assigned to another study, of T cell repertoires in aging, cancer and after chemotherapy.

The TCR sequence derives from a human donor with an autoimmune cytopenia or autoimmune hepatitis (not recorded which). The J gene is TRBJ1-5, the V gene TRBV5-6. The sequencing input was peripheral blood. CDR3 in amino acids: CASSGNSISNQPQHF.